This TCR beta chain appears in the sequencing data of a study of CD4 and CD8 cells across lung adenocarcinoma regions. This CDR3 spans 19 amino acids. The V gene's germline CDR1 is MNHNS and CDR2 SASEGT. Each CDR3 protein gets one entry after TCRdb re-called the PCR reads with MiXCR. The repertoire holds 5,700 or so distinct CDR3 sequences, around two thirds seen once, with 23% in the top ten. In regard to this clonotype: The germline gene is not matched at one end of the junction; a read error may be the cause.

The TCR originated in a female donor with lung adenocarcinoma. The CD4 and CD8 labels of this study may be unreliable. The specimen sequenced was CD4+ T cells from the center of a lung tumor. This chain connects TRBV6-1 to TRBJ2-5; 9 bases align to TRBD2. DNA for the CDR3: TGTGCCAGCAGTAGTGGGACGGGCGGGGGGGCTCGTGACCAAGAGACGCAGTACTTC. Translated: CASSSGTGGGARDQETQYF.